The present TCR beta chain was sequenced within a study of blood T cell repertoires in COVID-19. As for the study in general: COVID-19 samples from acute and convalescent phases originated in the United States, Italy and Spain.

CDR3 length: 15 amino acids. Trimming at V came to 2 bases and at J to 8 bases, leaving 8 bases not matched to a gene. Germline V gives CDR1 MDHEN, CDR2 SYDVKM. As regards this clone: At the DNA level, this CDR3 is encoded by other sequences in the same sample as well.

The protocol was immunoSEQ multiplex PCR, while the TCRdb copy is restricted to in-frame clones and leaves out a portion. The sample lists around 100,000 clones; 75% to 90% were seen once. This TCR derives from a human donor in a cohort sampled during active COVID-19. The specimen was peripheral blood. The rearrangement joins TRBV28 to TRBJ1-4, with 7 positions matching TRBD1. CDR3 bases: TGTGCCAGCAGTTTAACGGGACAGATTTTCGAAAAACTGTTTTTT. Translating gives CASSLTGQIFEKLFF.